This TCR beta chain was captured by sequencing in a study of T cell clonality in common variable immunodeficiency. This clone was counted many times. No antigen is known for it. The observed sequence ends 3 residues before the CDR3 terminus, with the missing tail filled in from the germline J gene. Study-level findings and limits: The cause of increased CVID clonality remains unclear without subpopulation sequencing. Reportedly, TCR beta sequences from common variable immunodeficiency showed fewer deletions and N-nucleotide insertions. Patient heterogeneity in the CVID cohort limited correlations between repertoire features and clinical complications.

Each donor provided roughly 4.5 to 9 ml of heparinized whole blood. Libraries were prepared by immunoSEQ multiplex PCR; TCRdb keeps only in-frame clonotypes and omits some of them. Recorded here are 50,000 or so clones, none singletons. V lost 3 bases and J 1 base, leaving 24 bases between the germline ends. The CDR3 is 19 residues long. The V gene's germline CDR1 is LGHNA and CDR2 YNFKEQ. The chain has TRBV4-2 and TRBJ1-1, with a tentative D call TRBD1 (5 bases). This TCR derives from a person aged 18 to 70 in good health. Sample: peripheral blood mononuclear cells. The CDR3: CASSQSVPGLRRGNTEAFF. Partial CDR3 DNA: TGTGCCAGCAGCCAGTCTGTCCCGGGACTACGGCGGGGGAACACTGAA.